The 21 T cell receptor gamma chains given below trace back to one sample, sequenced in a study of intestinal T cells in coeliac disease. For each case, the template was genomic DNA from ten approximately 5-µm formalin-fixed paraffin-embedded scrolls. Using about 200 ng of biopsy DNA, TRG was amplified with LymphoTrack primers. TCRdb re-called the multiplex PCR reads through CATT. The sample includes about 2,000 gamma-chain clones, over 45% seen only once; the top ten take roughly 8%. The sequenced material came from a duodenal biopsy. The receptors here all came from a human donor with celiac disease.

This clone was counted a few times. The chain carries TRGV2 and TRGJ1 or TRGJ2. The V and J ends lost 9 bases and 4 bases, in that order; junction bases with no gene match: 9. The CDR3 has 12 residues. Germline-derived CDR1 and CDR2 are EGSNGY and YDSYNSKV. CDR3 region: CATHSGYYKKLF. As DNA, the CDR3 is TGTGCCACCCACAGTGGGTATTATAAGAAACTCTTT.

This clone was observed a few times. The V gene is TRGV2, the J gene TRGJP2. The CDR3 has 15 amino acids. V was pared by 1 base and J by 1 base, with 3 bases of the junction left unmatched. CDR1 is EGSNGY and CDR2 is YDSYNSKV in the germline V gene. The CDR3 coding sequence is TGTGCCACCTGGGACGGCAGTAGTAGTGATTGGATCAAGACGTTT. This translates into CATWDGSSSDWIKTF.

This clone qualifies as large (0.1 to 1%). This CDR3 is also generated by other DNA sequences in the sample. This chain connects TRGV2 to TRGJP1. Germline lookup yields CDR1 EGSNGY and CDR2 YDSYNSKV. This CDR3 contains 10 residues. Germline trimming cut 10 bases from V and 7 bases from J; bases unmatched to any gene: 3. DNA for the CDR3: TGTGCCACTTTTGGTTGGTTCAAGATATTT. It yields the protein CATFGWFKIF.

The chain couples TRGV2 to TRGJ1 or TRGJ2. Germline CDR1 reads EGSNGY; CDR2 reads YDSYNSKV. This CDR3 spans 13 amino acids. The V gene end was trimmed by 0 bases and the J gene end by 12 bases; junction bases not matched to a gene: 11. CDR3 region: CATWDGQNGGKLF. The CDR3 DNA reads TGTGCCACCTGGGACGGGCAGAATGGGGGGAAACTCTTT.

The CDR3 DNA sequence: TGTGCTGCGTGGGAAAGATCTATACCCACTGGTTGGTTCAAGATATTT. Translation gives CAAWERSIPTGWFKIF. The chain links TRGV10 to TRGJP1. TRGV10 is an ORF; its function is uncertain. The CDR3 runs to 16 residues. Losses at the gene ends were 8 bases for V and 3 bases for J; bases not matched to a gene: 13.

The chain combines TRGV2 with TRGJ1 or TRGJ2. The CDR3 has 14 amino acids. V lost 0 bases and J lost 10; bases outside the gene matches: 12. Germline loops: CDR1 EGSNGY, CDR2 YDSYNSKV. CDR3 loop: CATWDGRIIRKKLF. The CDR3 region has the DNA TGTGCCACCTGGGACGGGCGGATAATCAGGAAGAAACTCTTT.

The V and J genes are TRGV11 and TRGJ1 or TRGJ2. TRGV11 is classed as an ORF, of uncertain function. Trimming took 7 bases from V and 12 from J; bases not matched to a gene: 3. CDR3 length equals 9 residues. CDR3 residues: CACWIRKLF. In DNA, the CDR3 is TGTGCCTGCTGGATAAGGAAACTCTTT.

This chain connects TRGV10 to TRGJP1. TRGV10 is treated as an ORF (open reading frame) with a function not yet certain. The V segment lost 12 bases and the J segment 8 bases; nucleotides outside the gene matches: 10. The CDR3 runs to 12 residues. In DNA form, the CDR3 reads TGTGCTGCTCCGAAAGGGGGTTGGTTCAAGATATTT. Translated, it gives CAAPKGGWFKIF.

V and J are TRGV10 and TRGJP1. TRGV10 counts as an open reading frame of uncertain function. V trimming: 8 bases; J trimming: 1 base; junction bases outside the gene matches: 5. The CDR3 is 14 amino acids. The CDR3 DNA reads as TGTGCTGCGTGGAATGGTACCACTGGTTGGTTCAAGATATTT. Its protein is CAAWNGTTGWFKIF.

This clone was seen a handful of times. The same CDR3 arises from other DNA sequences in this sample as well. This rearrangement joins TRGV3 to TRGJ1 or TRGJ2. This CDR3 is 14 amino acids long. V was pared by 0 bases and J by 0 bases, with 2 bases of the junction left unmatched. CDR1 VTNTFY and CDR2 YDVSTARD come from the germline V gene (reference sequence). For the CDR3, the DNA is TGTGCCACCTGGGACAGGTTGAATTATTATAAGAAACTCTTT. This sequence encodes CATWDRLNYYKKLF.

This chain uses TRGV11 with TRGJ1 or TRGJ2. TRGV11 is marked as an open reading frame, function uncertain. The CDR3 sequence is 14 residues long. Trimming at V came to 2 bases and at J to 2 bases, leaving 3 bases not matched to a gene. DNA for the CDR3: TGTGCCTGCTGGATTAGGCTTGATTATTATAAGAAACTCTTT. Amino acids: CACWIRLDYYKKLF.

This rearrangement joins TRGV10 to TRGJP1. TRGV10 is noted as an ORF with a role that remains uncertain. There are 13 residues in the CDR3. J lost 8 bases, V lost 8 bases, and 9 bases had no gene match. The CDR3 is CAAWDYAGWFKIF. In DNA form, the CDR3 reads TGTGCTGCGTGGGATTACGCGGGTTGGTTCAAGATATTT.

A remark on this clone: The germline gene is not matched at one end of the junction; a read error may be the cause. The chain joins TRGV2 to TRGJ1 or TRGJ2. This CDR3 is 15 amino acids long. Germline CDR1 and CDR2: EGSNGY and YDSYNSKV. CDR3 nucleotide sequence: TGTGCCACCCGGGACGGGCCTCAGAGTTATTATAAGAAACTCTTT. Its protein is CATRDGPQSYYKKLF.

CDR3 DNA sequence: TGTGCCACCTGGGACAGGCTACCCGCTTATTATAAGAAACTCTTT. It encodes CATWDRLPAYYKKLF. The chain has TRGV3 and TRGJ1 or TRGJ2. CDR1 is VTNTFY and CDR2 is YDVSTARD in the germline V gene (reference sequence). The CDR3 runs to 15 residues. J was trimmed by 3 bases and V by 0 bases; bases with no gene match: 8.

As regards this clone: This could be a read error, since a much larger clone is one nucleotide away. The rearrangement links TRGV8 to TRGJP2. Germline CDR1 VENAVY, CDR2 YDSYNSRV. CDR3 length: 15 residues. J gave up 6 bases and V 5 bases, and 12 bases lay outside the gene matches. The CDR3 nucleotides are TGTGCCACCTGGGCCCCCGATTGCTGTGATTGGATCAAGACGTTT. Its protein is CATWAPDCCDWIKTF.

This clone was observed once. A read error may explain this, as a much larger clone is one base away. The chain uses TRGV3 and TRGJP1. In germline, CDR1 is VTNTFY, CDR2 YDVSTARD (reference sequence). The CDR3 length is 15 residues. CDR3 in amino acids: CATGDRPITGWFKIF. In nucleotides, the CDR3 is TGTGCCACCGGGGACAGGCCGATTACTGGTTGGTTCAAGATATTT.

Only a few counts were recorded for this clone. The chain has TRGV9 and TRGJ1 or TRGJ2. Germline V CDR1 and CDR2: GITISATS, ISYDGTV (reference sequence). Losses at the gene ends were 2 bases for V and 3 bases for J; bases not matched to a gene: 4. The CDR3 spans 13 residues. CDR3 coding DNA: TGTGCCTTGTGGGAGGGGGTTTATTATAAGAAACTCTTT. This codes for CALWEGVYYKKLF.

This sequence joins TRGV2 and TRGJP1. The trim removed 3 bases at V and 4 bases at J, leaving 5 bases unmatched. This CDR3 region has 14 residues. In germline, CDR1 is EGSNGY, CDR2 YDSYNSKV. The CDR3 loop is CATWDRHTGWFKIF. The CDR3 coding sequence is TGTGCCACCTGGGACAGGCACACTGGTTGGTTCAAGATATTT.

This chain links TRGV10 with TRGJ1 or TRGJ2. TRGV10 carries the ORF label, with uncertain function. V shed 8 bases and J 6 bases; nucleotides not matched to a gene: 5. The CDR3 consists of 11 residues. The CDR3 region is CAAWGPYKKLF. CDR3 DNA sequence: TGTGCTGCGTGGGGTCCTTATAAGAAACTCTTT.

In its sample, this clone was seen a few times. The chain is built from TRGV5P and TRGJP1. TRGV5P is flagged as a pseudogene. This CDR3 comprises 13 residues. The CDR3 loop reads CATWGRLSWFKIF. CDR3 in DNA: TGTGCCACCTGGGGCAGGCTGAGTTGGTTCAAGATATTT.

This clone was seen only a few times. At the DNA level, this CDR3 is encoded by other sequences in the same sample as well. The rearrangement uses TRGV9 and TRGJP2. Trimming at V came to 2 bases and at J to 2 bases, leaving 2 bases not matched to a gene. The V gene's germline CDR1 is GITISATS and CDR2 ISYDGTV (reference sequence). This CDR3 has 14 residues. The CDR3 sequence: CALWEGSSDWIKTF. The CDR3, as DNA: TGTGCCTTGTGGGAGGGCAGTAGTGATTGGATCAAGACGTTT.